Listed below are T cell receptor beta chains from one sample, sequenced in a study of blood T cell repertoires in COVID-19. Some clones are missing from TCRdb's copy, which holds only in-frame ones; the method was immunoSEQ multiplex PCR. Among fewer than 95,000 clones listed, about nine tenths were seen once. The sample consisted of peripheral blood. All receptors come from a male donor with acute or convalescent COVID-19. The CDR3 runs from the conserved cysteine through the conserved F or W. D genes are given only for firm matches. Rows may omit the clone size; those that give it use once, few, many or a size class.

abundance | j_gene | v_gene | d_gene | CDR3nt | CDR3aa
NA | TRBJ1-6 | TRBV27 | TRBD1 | TGTGCCAGCAGTGGGACAGGGGGTGGCTCACCCCTCCACTTT | CASSGTGGGSPLHF
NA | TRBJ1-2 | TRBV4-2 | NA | TGTGCCAGCAGCCAAGATTGGAGCGGGGCCTATGGCTACACCTTC | CASSQDWSGAYGYTF
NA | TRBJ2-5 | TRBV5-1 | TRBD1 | TGCGCCAGCAGCTTGGATGTGACAGGGTTCGAGACCCAGTACTTC | CASSLDVTGFETQYF
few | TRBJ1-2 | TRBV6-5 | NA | TGTGCCAGCAGCCCATCGCGTCCGGGTCATGGCTACACCTTC | CASSPSRPGHGYTF
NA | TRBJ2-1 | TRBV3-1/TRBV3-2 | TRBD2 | TGTGCCAGCAGCCAAGGTCCCCCCGGGGGGGCGGCTCTTGAGCAGTTCTTC | CASSQGPPGGAALEQFF
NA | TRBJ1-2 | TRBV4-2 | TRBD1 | TGTGCCAGCAGCCTAGAGGACAGGGGTGACTATGGCTACACCTTC | CASSLEDRGDYGYTF
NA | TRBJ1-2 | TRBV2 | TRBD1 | TGTGCCAGCAGTGAAGCAGGGACAGGGAAATACTATGGCTACACCTTC | CASSEAGTGKYYGYTF
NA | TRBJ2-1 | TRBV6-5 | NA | TGTGCCACCACAAGGGGCGATGAGCAGTTCTTC | CATTRGDEQFF
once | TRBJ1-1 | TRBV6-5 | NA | TGTGCCAGCAGTTACCGGGTGATGAACACTGAAGCTTTCTTT | CASSYRVMNTEAFF
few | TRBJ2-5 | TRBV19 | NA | TGTGCCAGTATGGGGAAGACAGGTCTAGAGACCCAGTACTTC | CASMGKTGLETQYF
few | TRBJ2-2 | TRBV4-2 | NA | TGTGCCAGCAGCCAAGCTTTATCGTTAGACGGGGAGCTGTTTTTT | CASSQALSLDGELFF